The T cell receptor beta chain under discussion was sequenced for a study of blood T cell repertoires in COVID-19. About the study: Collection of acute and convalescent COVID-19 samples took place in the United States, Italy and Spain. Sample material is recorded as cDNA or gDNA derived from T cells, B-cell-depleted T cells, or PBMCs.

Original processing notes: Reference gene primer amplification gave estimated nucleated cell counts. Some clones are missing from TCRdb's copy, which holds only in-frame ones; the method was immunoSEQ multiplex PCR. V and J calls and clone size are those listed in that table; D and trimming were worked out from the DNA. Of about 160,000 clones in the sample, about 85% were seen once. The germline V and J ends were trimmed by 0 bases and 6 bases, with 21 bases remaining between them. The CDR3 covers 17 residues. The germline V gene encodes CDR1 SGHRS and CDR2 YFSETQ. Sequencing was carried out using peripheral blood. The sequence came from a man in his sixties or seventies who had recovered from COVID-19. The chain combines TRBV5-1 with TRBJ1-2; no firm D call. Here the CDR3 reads CASSLGPMTFGGDGYTF. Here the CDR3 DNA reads TGCGCCAGCAGCTTGGGCCCGATGACGTTTGGTGGAGATGGCTACACCTTC.